These 7 T cell receptor beta chains originate from one sample sequenced in a study of shared T cell receptors in the human thymus. Sequenced by immunoSEQ multiplex PCR; TCRdb stores in-frame clones only, minus some. Altogether around 730,000 clones are present, 80% to 90% being singletons, with the ten largest covering about 0.0098%. The data were also submitted as part of a second study, on human thymus T cells.

Sequences were obtained from thymocytes. Receptors originate from a girl under two years old with a congenital heart defect.

The gene calls are TRBV12-5 and TRBJ2-7, with a weak D call TRBD2 (5 bases). V lost 5 bases and J 4 bases, leaving 15 bases between the germline ends. The V gene's germline CDR1 is LGHNT and CDR2 FRNRAP. The CDR3 consists of 14 residues. The CDR3 coding sequence is TGTGCTAGTGGTCCCCCGGGCGGAGGATACGAGCAGTACTTC. Amino acid sequence: CASGPPGGGYEQYF.

V usage is TRBV7-8 and J usage is TRBJ2-5; D remains unclear. The CDR3 consists of 16 residues. The V gene's germline CDR1 is SGHVS and CDR2 FQNEAQ. Trimming removed 4 bases from V and 2 bases from J, with 17 bases in between. The CDR3 DNA reads TGTGCCAGCAGCTCCCCCCCGCACAGAGATCAAGAGACCCAGTACTTC. Its protein is CASSSPPHRDQETQYF.

This clone was seen a handful of times. This chain connects TRBV6-1 to TRBJ1-2; 9 bases match TRBD1. The length of the CDR3 is 18 residues. V was pared by 4 bases and J by 6 bases, with 18 bases of the junction left unmatched. Looked up from germline, CDR1 is MNHNS and CDR2 is SASEGT. CDR3 in amino acids: CASSGYRDRVRRRDGYTF. In DNA, the CDR3 is TGTGCCAGCAGTGGCTACCGGGACAGGGTACGTCGGAGGGATGGCTACACCTTC.

This chain uses TRBV9 with TRBJ1-5, with TRBD1 matching over 7 bases. The ends lost 0 bases at V and 8 bases at J; junction bases unmatched: 8. In germline, CDR1 is SGDLS, CDR2 YYNGEE. The CDR3 is 15 amino acids. The CDR3 nucleotides are TGTGCCAGCAGCGTAGATGAAAGTGGGACAGAGCCCCAGCATTTT. It translates to CASSVDESGTEPQHF.

The rearrangement links TRBV13 to TRBJ2-1; TRBD2 agrees at 9 bases. This CDR3 comprises 14 residues. CDR1 is PRHDT and CDR2 is FYEKMQ in the germline V gene (reference sequence). V gave up 8 bases and J gave up 7 bases; unmatched junction bases: 9. CDR3 coding DNA: TGTGCCAGCCACGCGGGGGGGCCAAGGAATGAGCAGTTCTTC. Its protein is CASHAGGPRNEQFF.

The gene calls are TRBV5-5 and TRBJ1-5; 7 bases line up with TRBD1. V lost 4 bases and J lost 16; bases outside the gene matches: 14. Germline CDR1 and CDR2: SGHKS and YYEKEE (reference sequence). The CDR3 length is 13 residues. The CDR3 spells CASSSTGDDDPHF. DNA of the CDR3: TGTGCCAGCAGCAGTACAGGGGATGATGATCCCCATTTT.

CDR3 protein: CASRDNGLMNTEAFF. For the CDR3, the DNA is TGTGCCAGCAGGGACAACGGACTAATGAACACTGAAGCTTTCTTT. The chain joins TRBV6-9 to TRBJ1-1, with a possible D match to TRBD1 (5 bases). The CDR3 is 15 residues long. Between the trimmed V and J ends, which lost 6 bases and 0 bases, there was a span of 14 bases. Germline V gives CDR1 MNHGY, CDR2 SVAAGI.